This T cell receptor beta chain originates from a study of identical twins (dated by TCRdb to 2015 to 2016). About the full investigation: The study deep-sequenced TCR alpha and beta repertoires from monozygotic twins, unrelated adults of various ages and cord blood to test whether fetal clonotypes persist. Replicate twin experiments were performed at different times using different library preparation protocols to rule out contamination.

Every donor was a healthy Caucasian. V ends up 4 bases short and J 0 bases short, with an unmatched junction base count of 4. The CDR3 spans 15 residues, from the cysteine through the phenylalanine. Only the CDR3 portion is preserved as DNA: 45 bases, with reading frame beginning at the first base. In the germline V gene, CDR1 corresponds to SGHVS and CDR2 to FNYEAQ. This clonotype was picked up a small number of times. Its antigen is unknown. The sample holds no much larger clone one base away, and base qualities are not on file. Library method: 5' RACE. Instrument used: Illumina HiSeq 2000. Template switching introduced a universal primer binding site; the final cDNA contained a unique molecular identifier, enabling accurate counting of TCR cDNA molecules. Specific primers in the conserved constant-segment region were used to synthesize first-strand cDNA for TCR alpha and beta chains. To control for contamination, every cDNA library was double barcoded, receiving both a SMART-Mk sample barcode and Illumina barcodes. TruSeq adapter sequences and Illumina sample barcodes were added in two successive PCR steps. Sequencing of the TCR alpha and beta cDNA libraries was done on the Illumina HiSeq platform using custom primers. The paper's data handling went like this. Raw reads were processed with MiGEC to extract unique molecular identifiers, and MiXCR was used to determine CDR3 positions. Recombination models were inferred per individual with the repgenHMM and IGoR tools using an EM algorithm. The tcR package in R was used for shared clonotype analysis, with sharing normalized by the product of cloneset sizes. To study raw recombination without the effects of thymic and clonal selection, out-of-frame nonproductive sequences were analyzed. TCRdb redid the processing of the public reads, applying fastp at Q25 and MiXCR, and retained in-frame beta chains. Identical CDR3 protein sequences are pooled into one entry, listed with their most common genes and DNA. TCRdb's processing, not the authors' own work, is the source of the V and J calls. The sample table holds around 1.7 million distinct CDR3 sequences, of which 25% to 35% were seen once. Of the sample, 0.27% falls within the top ten clones.

General findings and caveats noted by the study authors: Zero-insertion analyses could be partly confounded by invariant T cells such as MAIT and iNKT, though diverse VJ usage argued against such confounding for most clonotypes. Recombination models systematically underestimated out-of-frame TCR alpha sharing in monozygotic twins but agreed with sharing between unrelated individuals. Fewer insertions were carried by abundant cord blood beta clonotypes; a weaker similar trend was observed in young adult naive repertoires, while no such trend was observed in memory repertoires. Because the same donors could not be followed over many years, the conclusions relied on cross-sectional statistical analysis. Compared with coincidental sharing between unrelated individuals, an excess of low generation-probability sequences was observed among out-of-frame TCR alpha sequences shared between twins. Excess twin sharing in beta out-of-frame sequences was weaker because fewer shared sequences lowered the signal-to-noise ratio.

The TCR sequence derives from a newborn girl in good health. The sample consisted of cord blood. Recombination linked TRBV7-6 to TRBJ2-7; TRBD1 fits 9 bases in the junction. The CDR3 is CASSSGTGYSYEQYF. The DNA sequence is given as TGTGCCAGCAGCTCGGGGACAGGGTACTCCTACGAGCAGTACTTC.